These 31 T cell receptor beta chains came from one sample sequenced in a study of HIV-infected children after antiretroviral therapy interruption. Treatment noted: PENTA 11 planned treatment interruption arm or continuous ART arm. Unique molecular identifiers were included in an RNA-based 3' RACE TCR library. TCRdb used MiXCR to reprocess the 3' RACE reads, holding one entry per CDR3 protein. The sample lists 40,000 to 55,000 distinct CDR3 sequences, 3.5% to 5% occurring once. Specimen: CD45RA+ CD4+ T cells from PBMCs, pooled from several time points, collected from a donor given antiretroviral therapy, either interrupted or continuous. The subset here: naive CD4+ CD45RA+ CD45RO- T cells. The receptors were sampled from a pool of human donors with HIV.

The chain links TRBV2 to TRBJ1-2; D gene unclear. V lost 7 bases and J lost 0, with 9 bases in between. The CDR3 runs to 13 residues. Germline CDR1 reads SNHLY; CDR2 reads FYNNEI. The CDR3 sequence: CASTPGPNYGYTF. In nucleotides, the CDR3 is TGTGCCAGCACTCCCGGTCCTAACTATGGCTACACCTTC.

This clonotype has ten or more counts. This chain joins TRBV20-1 and TRBJ1-4; D ambiguous. The CDR3 sequence is 12 residues long. V lost 2 bases, J lost 2 bases, and 3 bases lay in between. Germline V gene sequence: CDR1 DFQATT, CDR2 SNEGSKA (reference sequence). The CDR3 sequence: CSARITNEKLFF. CDR3 in DNA: TGCAGTGCTAGAATCACTAATGAAAAACTGTTTTTT.

This clonotype was detected many times. J is TRBJ2-2 and V is TRBV28; D gene uncertain. V was cut by 5 bases and J by 6 bases, with 7 bases left in between. Germline V gives CDR1 MDHEN, CDR2 SYDVKM. This CDR3 is 12 amino acids long. The CDR3 nucleotides read TGTGCCAGCAGTACTCAGGCCGGGGAGCTGTTTTTT. Amino acid sequence: CASSTQAGELFF.

In this sample, this clonotype turned up many times. V usage is TRBV12-3 or TRBV12-4 and J usage is TRBJ1-5; 7 bases map to TRBD1. This CDR3 is 14 amino acids long. J lost 7 bases, V lost 5 bases, and 8 bases had no gene match. Here the CDR3 reads CASSTGTEGQPQHF. CDR3 bases: TGTGCCAGCAGTACCGGGACAGAGGGCCAGCCCCAGCATTTT.

V is TRBV29-1 and J is TRBJ1-2; the D gene is possibly TRBD1 (6 bases). CDR3 length: 14 residues. CDR1 is SQVTM, CDR2 ANQGSEA, per germline. The germline V and J ends were trimmed by 2 bases and 14 bases, with 24 bases remaining between them. CDR3 DNA sequence: TGCAGCGTTGAACCCAGGGGAACAGGGCCCTCCAAAACCTTC. It specifies CSVEPRGTGPSKTF.

This clonotype came up a few times. The CDR3 DNA follows: TGTGCCAGCAGCCAAGACGAATCCGGGAACAATGAGCAGTTCTTC. Translated: CASSQDESGNNEQFF. The chain recombines TRBV3-1 with TRBJ2-1; D perhaps matches TRBD2 (5 bases). Germline assignment: CDR1 LGHDT and CDR2 YNNKEL (reference sequence). V lost 0 bases to trimming and J lost 5 bases, with 11 bases between them. This CDR3 has 15 amino acids.

This clonotype appeared many times. The gene calls are TRBV3-1 and TRBJ1-1; tentatively, D is TRBD1 (5 bases). This CDR3 contains 15 residues. V lost 1 base and J lost 5, with 14 bases in between. The germline V gene encodes CDR1 LGHDT and CDR2 YNNKEL (reference sequence). The CDR3 loop reads CASSQVGGTGTEAFF. As DNA, the CDR3 is TGTGCCAGCAGCCAAGTGGGGGGAACTGGTACTGAAGCTTTCTTT.

This clonotype appeared a few times. The V and J genes are TRBV5-6 and TRBJ1-3; D may be TRBD1 (6 bases). Germline values: CDR1 SGHDT, CDR2 YYEEEE. V lost 0 bases to trimming and J lost 4 bases, with 11 bases between them. The CDR3 extends over 15 amino acids. CDR3 DNA sequence: TGTGCCAGCAGCTTGGAGGGGGTTGGAGGAAACACCATATATTTT. It translates to CASSLEGVGGNTIYF.

Many counts were recorded for this clonotype. The rearrangement links TRBV11-3 to TRBJ2-7; D call uncertain. Trimming cost V 1 base and J 5 bases, with 9 bases left between them. The germline V gene has CDR1 SGHNT and CDR2 YENEEA. There are 13 residues in the CDR3. The CDR3 reads CASSLGGPDEQYF. DNA for the CDR3: TGTGCCAGCAGCTTAGGCGGTCCAGACGAGCAGTACTTC. The variable domain in full, with the rest retrieved from reference TRBV11-3 and TRBJ2-7, is EAGVVQSPRYKIIEKKQPVAFWCNPISGHNTLYWYLQNLGQGPELLIRYENEEAVDDSQLPKDRFSAERLKGVDSTLKIQPAELGDSAVYLCASSLGGPDEQYFGPGTRLTVT.

The chain links TRBV15 to TRBJ2-1, with D hard to call. Trimming pared 0 bases from V and 7 bases from J, leaving 4 bases between. Germline V gives CDR1 LNHNV, CDR2 YYDKDF (reference sequence). The CDR3 is made up of 12 amino acids. The DNA for the CDR3 is TGTGCCACCAGCAGAGAACTTAATGAGCAGTTCTTC. Translated: CATSRELNEQFF.

This clonotype was recorded at least ten times. CDR3 loop: CASSPSEVYGYTF. The DNA of the CDR3 is TGTGCCAGCAGTCCTTCGGAGGTGTATGGCTACACCTTC. The chain uses TRBV6-1 and TRBJ1-2; D is undetermined. CDR1 MNHNS and CDR2 SASEGT come from the germline V gene. This CDR3 has 13 amino acids. V was pared by 5 bases and J by 5 bases, with 12 bases between.

This clonotype was picked up many times. The chain joins TRBV27 to TRBJ1-4; TRBD1 matches at 8 bases. Per germline, CDR1 MNHEY and CDR2 SMNVEV (reference sequence). Trimming removed 3 bases from V and 0 bases from J; junction bases left unmatched: 6. The CDR3 is 17 residues long. Here the CDR3 reads CASSFLKQGATNEKLFF. In DNA form, the CDR3 reads TGTGCCAGCAGTTTTTTGAAACAGGGGGCAACTAATGAAAAACTGTTTTTT.

This clonotype was detected ten times or more. The V call is TRBV6-6, the J call TRBJ2-4; TRBD1 might be the D (5 bases). Germline V gives CDR1 MNHNY, CDR2 SVGAGI (reference sequence). The CDR3 consists of 15 residues. V was clipped by 2 bases and J by 6 bases, with 14 bases between them. The CDR3 sequence: CASSYGQGASNIQYF. The CDR3 nucleotides are TGTGCCAGCAGTTACGGTCAGGGCGCCTCAAACATTCAGTACTTC.

Ten or more counts support this clonotype. CDR3 nucleotide sequence: TGTGCCAGCAGCTTAGATACAGGGGCAAATGAAAAACTGTTTTTT. This translates into CASSLDTGANEKLFF. This chain joins TRBV7-8 and TRBJ1-4; 7 positions match TRBD1. In germline, CDR1 is SGHVS, CDR2 FQNEAQ. The CDR3 length is 15 residues. V trimming: 1 base; J trimming: 5 bases; junction bases outside the gene matches: 4.

This clonotype appeared many times. The chain is built from TRBV5-6 and TRBJ2-1; the match to TRBD2 covers 12 bases. The ends lost 2 bases at V and 7 bases at J; junction bases unmatched: 10. The CDR3 extends over 17 amino acids. From germline, CDR1 is SGHDT and CDR2 YYEEEE. CDR3 nucleotides: TGTGCCAGCAGCTTAAACAAAGGACTAGCGGGGCAGAATGAGCAGTTCTTC. This sequence encodes CASSLNKGLAGQNEQFF.

This clonotype was picked up many times. At one boundary the junction diverges from the germline segment, which might be a read error. The chain employs TRBV23-1 and TRBJ1-1; D is uncertain. TRBV23-1 qualifies as an ORF whose function is uncertain. The CDR3 runs to 11 residues. The CDR3 spells CASSQEPNGVF. DNA for the CDR3: TGCGCCAGCAGTCAAGAACCCAACGGCGTCTTT.

Notes on this clonotype: A read error may be the cause here, since a much bigger clone is one base away. This chain links TRBV6-1 with TRBJ1-5; the D is unclear. CDR1 and CDR2 from the germline V gene are MNHNS and SASEGT. This CDR3 region has 14 residues. The CDR3 here is CASSLTNGNQTQHF. DNA for the CDR3: TGTGCCAGCTCTCTAACCAACGGGAATCAGACCCAGCATTTT.

V is TRBV20-1 and J is TRBJ1-1; D is unclear. The CDR3 is 13 residues long. CDR1 is DFQATT, CDR2 SNEGSKA, per germline (reference sequence). The V end was cut by 1 base, the J end by 1 base, with 7 bases between. CDR3 loop: CSARAQENTEAFF. CDR3 bases: TGCAGTGCTAGAGCTCAGGAGAACACTGAAGCTTTCTTT.

This clonotype occurred many times. This chain joins TRBV20-1 and TRBJ2-7; the D is unclear. CDR3 length: 11 residues. Germline V gene sequence: CDR1 DFQATT, CDR2 SNEGSKA (reference sequence). Trimming shortened V by 3 bases and J by 3 bases, and 6 bases separated the two germline ends. The CDR3 DNA sequence: TGCAGTGCTAGGCCCATCTACGAGCAGTACTTC. This translates into CSARPIYEQYF.

This clonotype was seen many times. The rearrangement links TRBV19 to TRBJ2-3, with D possibly being TRBD2 (7 bases). V was trimmed by 3 bases and J by 3 bases, leaving 13 bases between them. CDR1 is LNHDA and CDR2 is SQIVND in the germline V gene (reference sequence). The CDR3 runs to 15 residues. The CDR3 loop is CASSIGGRVTDTQYF. CDR3 nucleotide sequence: TGTGCCAGTAGTATCGGGGGGCGCGTTACAGATACGCAGTATTTT.

This clonotype was picked up many times. At one end, the junction sequence differs from germline, possibly due to a read error. V usage is TRBV20-1 and J usage is TRBJ1-5, with D perhaps TRBD1 (6 bases). Germline V gene sequence: CDR1 DFQATT, CDR2 SNEGSKA (reference sequence). The CDR3 spans 12 residues. CDR3 bases: TGCAGTGGTAGACAGGGCAATCAGCCCCAGCATTTT. Protein: CSGRQGNQPQHF.

The chain is built from TRBV5-6 and TRBJ1-2; D ambiguous. V dropped 4 bases and J dropped 6 bases, with 10 bases sitting between them. The CDR3 sequence is 12 residues long. Germline V gene sequence: CDR1 SGHDT, CDR2 YYEEEE. The CDR3 loop reads CASSPDANGYTF. CDR3 sequence (DNA): TGTGCCAGCAGCCCAGACGCCAATGGCTACACCTTC.

The gene calls are TRBV6-5 and TRBJ2-5; TRBD1 matches 10 bases. The trim removed 0 bases at V and 5 bases at J, leaving 6 bases unmatched. This CDR3 is built from 16 residues. In germline, CDR1 is MNHEY, CDR2 SVGAGI. The CDR3 DNA reads as TGTGCCAGCAGTTACTCGACAGGGGGCCCTGGCGAGACCCAGTACTTC. Translation gives CASSYSTGGPGETQYF.

The sample holds a few counts of this clonotype. The V call is TRBV5-1, the J call TRBJ2-2, with D possibly matching TRBD2 (6 bases). CDR1 SGHRS and CDR2 YFSETQ come from the germline V gene. Trimming stripped 3 bases from V and 2 bases from J, with 17 bases between. The CDR3 extends over 17 amino acids. In DNA, the CDR3 is TGCGCCAGCAGCTCCTCCCCCGCGGGGACCAACACCGGGGAGCTGTTTTTT. As protein: CASSSSPAGTNTGELFF. Variable domain in full (rest from reference TRBV5-1 and TRBJ2-2): KAGVTQTPRYLIKTRGQQVTLSCSPISGHRSVSWYQQTPGQGLQFLFEYFSETQRNKGNFPGRFSGRQFSNSRSEMNVSTLELGDSALYLCASSSSPAGTNTGELFFGEGSRLTVL.

This clonotype was seen ten or more times. The chain recombines TRBV13 with TRBJ1-1; 8 nucleotides match TRBD1. This CDR3 has 12 residues. Germline assignment: CDR1 PRHDT and CDR2 FYEKMQ (reference sequence). After removal of 3 bases from V and 8 bases from J, the junction contained 2 bases not matched to a gene. This CDR3 is CASSFRGQEAFF. DNA for the CDR3: TGTGCCAGCAGCTTCAGGGGGCAGGAAGCTTTCTTT.

V and J are TRBV2 and TRBJ1-2; D uncertain. This CDR3 region has 14 residues. Trimming took off 4 bases at V and 8 bases at J, with 17 bases between the two ends. Germline V CDR1 and CDR2: SNHLY, FYNNEI. CDR3 coding DNA: TGTGCCAGCAGTGCTCTTTTGGACCAATCCGGCTACACCTTC. Its protein is CASSALLDQSGYTF.

This clonotype was recorded at least ten times. The chain links TRBV10-3 to TRBJ2-1; possibly TRBD1 for D (6 bases). Trimming pared 10 bases from V and 7 bases from J, leaving 20 bases between. CDR3 length: 14 amino acids. Germline loops: CDR1 ENHRY, CDR2 SYGVKD. CDR3 bases: TGTGCCACCAAGGGGGACACCAATTGGAATGAGCAGTTCTTC. It yields the protein CATKGDTNWNEQFF.

This clonotype was picked up many times. This chain's CDR3 is CASSLAGDQPQHF. CDR3 sequence (DNA): TGTGCCAGCAGCTTAGCAGGAGATCAGCCCCAGCATTTT. The V and J genes are TRBV7-8 and TRBJ1-5; no clear D. Germline V CDR1 and CDR2: SGHVS, FQNEAQ. Trimming pared 0 bases from V and 5 bases from J, leaving 5 bases between. The CDR3 is 13 amino acids.

This clonotype is deemed medium-sized. The chain recombines TRBV12-3 or TRBV12-4 with TRBJ2-5, with unresolved D. The CDR3 is 14 amino acids. Trimming took off 6 bases at V and 3 bases at J, with 14 bases between the two ends. Here the CDR3 reads CASRRRTEKETQYF. CDR3 nucleotides: TGTGCCAGCAGGAGACGGACGGAGAAAGAGACCCAGTACTTC.

The chain recombines TRBV7-9 with TRBJ1-4; the match to TRBD1 covers 8 bases. V dropped 5 bases and J dropped 5; count of bases not matched to a gene: 10. The CDR3 is made up of 16 amino acids. Germline CDR1 SEHNR, CDR2 FQNEAQ (reference sequence). The CDR3 sequence is CASSISRDRRNEKLFF. The CDR3 coding sequence is TGTGCCAGCAGCATTAGCCGGGACAGGCGGAATGAAAAACTGTTTTTT.

This clonotype was detected ten times or more. The genes are TRBV2 and TRBJ1-4; 11 nucleotides line up with TRBD1. V shed 6 bases, J shed 8 bases, and the junction held 8 bases outside the gene matches. The germline gives CDR1 SNHLY, CDR2 FYNNEI. The CDR3 runs to 15 residues. CDR3 loop: CASSPGQGVIEKLFF. CDR3 nucleotides: TGTGCCAGCAGCCCGGGACAGGGGGTAATAGAAAAACTGTTTTTT.